This entry lists 27 T cell receptor beta chains sequenced from one sample in a study of T cell responses to AZD1222 COVID-19 vaccine. Clones were sequenced by immunoSEQ multiplex PCR, and TCRdb holds only the in-frame ones, with some missing. Here the sample spans around 130,000 clones, 93% being singletons. The sample here was peripheral blood, taken on day 0 of AZD1222 vaccination. The receptors originated from an adult in good health.

The chain joins TRBV7-8 to TRBJ1-3; D is undetermined. CDR1 and CDR2 from the germline V gene are SGHVS and FQNEAQ. The CDR3 has 16 residues. The V and J ends lost 5 bases and 1 base respectively, with 15 bases between them. This chain's CDR3 is CASSPRRIPSGNTIYF. In DNA, the CDR3 is TGTGCCAGCAGCCCAAGACGGATCCCTTCTGGAAACACCATATATTTT.

The chain is built from TRBV5-1 and TRBJ2-1, with D unclear. V was cut by 2 bases and J by 2 bases, with 5 bases left in between. The CDR3 is made up of 13 amino acids. Germline CDR1 reads SGHRS; CDR2 reads YFSETQ. CDR3 residues: CASSLGTYNEQFF. The CDR3 DNA is TGCGCCAGCAGCTTAGGCACCTACAATGAGCAGTTCTTC.

The J gene is TRBJ2-5, the V gene TRBV7-9, with a tentative D call TRBD1 (6 bases). V was pared by 5 bases and J by 6 bases, with 16 bases between. The CDR3 contains 14 residues. CDR1 SEHNR and CDR2 FQNEAQ come from the germline V gene (reference sequence). This CDR3 is CASSGTGWGQTQYF. In DNA, the CDR3 is TGTGCCAGCAGCGGAACGGGCTGGGGGCAGACCCAGTACTTC.

This chain uses TRBV7-9 with TRBJ2-4; TRBD2 is a possible D gene (5 bases). The germline CDR1 and CDR2 sequences are SEHNR and FQNEAQ (reference sequence). The CDR3 is made up of 16 amino acids. With 5 bases removed from V and 2 bases from J, the gap between germline ends came to 16 bases. CDR3 sequence reads: CASSLPGDGSKNIQYF. The CDR3 DNA sequence: TGTGCCAGCAGCCTCCCCGGGGATGGATCCAAAAACATTCAGTACTTC. Full variable domain (rest looked up from reference TRBV7-9 and TRBJ2-4): DTGVSQNPRHKITKRGQNVTFRCDPISEHNRLYWYRQTLGQGPEFLTYFQNEAQLEKSRLLSDRFSAERPKGSFSTLEIQRTEQGDSAMYLCASSLPGDGSKNIQYFGAGTRLSVL.

The V gene is TRBV18, the J gene TRBJ1-5, with 8 positions matching TRBD1. Germline V gene sequence: CDR1 KGHSH, CDR2 LQKENI. V dropped 4 bases and J dropped 3; count of bases not matched to a gene: 5. The CDR3 is 15 residues long. CDR3 in DNA: TGTGCCAGCTCACGCATGACAGGGGACAATCAGCCCCAGCATTTT. Translated, it gives CASSRMTGDNQPQHF.

V and J are TRBV15 and TRBJ2-1, with 8 nucleotides matching TRBD2. The CDR3 is 16 residues long. The V gene's germline CDR1 is LNHNV and CDR2 YYDKDF (reference sequence). The V gene end was trimmed by 5 bases and the J gene end by 4 bases; junction bases not matched to a gene: 10. The CDR3 DNA sequence: TGTGCCACCAGCGGCAAACTAGCGGCATTTTACAATGAGCAGTTCTTC. It specifies CATSGKLAAFYNEQFF.

The rearrangement joins TRBV4-1 to TRBJ2-2, with 10 bases fitting TRBD2. The V gene end was trimmed by 2 bases and the J gene end by 4 bases; junction bases not matched to a gene: 4. The germline V gene has CDR1 MGHRA and CDR2 YSYEKL. The CDR3 runs 16 residues. The CDR3 here is CASSQLAGATTGELFF. In nucleotides, the CDR3 is TGCGCCAGCAGCCAACTAGCGGGAGCGACCACCGGGGAGCTGTTTTTT.

The chain uses TRBV27 and TRBJ1-5; D gene ambiguous. Between the trimmed V and J ends, which lost 7 bases and 2 bases, there was a span of 12 bases. There are 14 residues in the CDR3. Germline V gene sequence: CDR1 MNHEY, CDR2 SMNVEV (reference sequence). CDR3 sequence: CASKVGFGNQPQHF. The CDR3 DNA reads as TGTGCCAGCAAAGTTGGGTTTGGCAATCAGCCCCAGCATTTT.

This clone has just one count. The chain couples TRBV6-5 to TRBJ1-1; a possible D gene is TRBD1 (6 bases). The V and J ends lost 2 bases and 4 bases respectively, with 11 bases between them. The CDR3 totals 14 residues. The V gene's germline CDR1 is MNHEY and CDR2 SVGAGI. CDR3 sequence: CASSYPGGGTEAFF. Written as DNA, the CDR3 is TGTGCCAGCAGTTACCCTGGGGGCGGCACTGAAGCTTTCTTT.

The genes are TRBV12-1 and TRBJ2-3; the table names TRBD2, a call not compared with the DNA. TRBV12-1 corresponds to a pseudogene. The CDR3 sequence is 16 residues long. The CDR3 here is CASSWTGVHATDTQYF. In DNA, the CDR3 is TGTGCCAGCAGCTGGACTGGAGTGCATGCCACAGATACGCAGTATTTT.

J is TRBJ1-2 and V is TRBV18; 8 nucleotides line up with TRBD1. This CDR3 comprises 14 residues. Germline CDR1 reads KGHSH; CDR2 reads LQKENI. Losses at the gene ends were 2 bases for V and 6 bases for J; bases not matched to a gene: 5. As DNA, the CDR3 is TGTGCCAGCTCACCAACCGGACAGGGTAATGGCTACACCTTC. This encodes CASSPTGQGNGYTF. Filled out from reference TRBV18 and TRBJ1-2, the complete variable domain reads NAGVMQNPRHLVRRRGQEARLRCSPMKGHSHVYWYRQLPEEGLKFMVYLQKENIIDESGMPKERFSAEFPKEGPSILRIQQVVRGDSAAYFCASSPTGQGNGYTFGSGTRLTVV.

The chain carries TRBV10-3 and TRBJ1-2; TRBD1 might be the D (5 bases). The CDR3 covers 15 residues. V lost 2 bases and J 4 bases, leaving 14 bases between the germline ends. The germline V gene has CDR1 ENHRY and CDR2 SYGVKD. The CDR3 sequence: CAISEPGSITYGYTF. The DNA for the CDR3 is TGTGCCATCAGTGAGCCAGGGAGTATAACCTATGGCTACACCTTC.

The rearrangement links TRBV19 to TRBJ1-5; 7 bases align to TRBD1. The CDR3 extends over 13 amino acids. The germline V gene has CDR1 LNHDA and CDR2 SQIVND (reference sequence). The J segment lost 5 bases and the V segment lost 8 bases, leaving 6 bases of the junction unmatched. The CDR3 region is CASGRQGDQPQHF. DNA of the CDR3: TGTGCCAGTGGGAGACAGGGCGATCAGCCCCAGCATTTT.

This chain uses TRBV28 with TRBJ2-5; the D gene is possibly TRBD2 (5 bases). The CDR3 length is 16 residues. V lost 7 bases and J 4 bases, leaving 22 bases between the germline ends. Per the germline V gene, CDR1 is MDHEN and CDR2 is SYDVKM. CDR3 nucleotides: TGTGCCAGCAATTCCCGTGGGTCCCCAGAGGGAGAGACCCAGTACTTC. Residues: CASNSRGSPEGETQYF. The full variable domain, in which reference TRBV28 and TRBJ2-5 provide the parts outside the CDR3, is DVKVTQSSRYLVKRTGEKVFLECVQDMDHENMFWYRQDPGLGLRLIYFSYDVKMKEKGDIPEGYSVSREKKERFSLILESASTNQTSMYLCASNSRGSPEGETQYFGPGTRLLVL.

The chain links TRBV28 to TRBJ2-5; 7 bases map to TRBD2. From germline, CDR1 is MDHEN and CDR2 SYDVKM. V shed 5 bases, J shed 9 bases, and the junction held 9 bases outside the gene matches. This CDR3 has 13 amino acids. The CDR3: CASSPTRAGAQYF. The CDR3 DNA reads as TGTGCCAGCAGTCCTACACGGGCGGGGGCCCAGTACTTC. Complete variable domain (other parts from reference TRBV28 and TRBJ2-5): DVKVTQSSRYLVKRTGEKVFLECVQDMDHENMFWYRQDPGLGLRLIYFSYDVKMKEKGDIPEGYSVSREKKERFSLILESASTNQTSMYLCASSPTRAGAQYFGPGTRLLVL.

The chain has TRBV29-1 and TRBJ1-2; D is undetermined. The V and J ends lost 0 bases and 7 bases respectively, with 3 bases between them. The CDR3 loop spans 10 amino acids. Looked up from germline, CDR1 is SQVTM and CDR2 is ANQGSEA. CDR3 region: CSVEEGGYTF. The CDR3 DNA follows: TGCAGCGTTGAAGAAGGTGGCTACACCTTC.

This sequence joins TRBV3-1 (or the pseudogene TRBV3-2) and TRBJ2-1; D uncertain. V lost 5 bases and J lost 8, with 10 bases in between. The CDR3 runs to 12 residues. In germline, CDR1 is LGHDT, CDR2 YNNKEL (reference sequence). CDR3 coding DNA: TGTGCCAGCAGCGCCGGGTATGATGAGCAGTTCTTC. It is translated as CASSAGYDEQFF.

The CDR3 here is CASSDHGTVYGNTIYF. CDR3 sequence (DNA): TGTGCCAGTAGTGACCACGGGACTGTCTATGGAAACACCATATATTTT. The chain carries TRBV19 and TRBJ1-3; possibly TRBD1 for D (5 bases). This CDR3 comprises 16 residues. Germline lookup yields CDR1 LNHDA and CDR2 SQIVND (reference sequence). The germline V and J ends were trimmed by 5 bases and 3 bases, with 17 bases remaining between them.

The chain couples TRBV2 to TRBJ2-1; the match to TRBD1 covers 7 bases. Germline-derived CDR1 and CDR2 are SNHLY and FYNNEI. V gave up 4 bases and J gave up 9 bases; unmatched junction bases: 6. The CDR3 loop spans 13 amino acids. The CDR3 protein is CASSAVRQGEQFF. CDR3 sequence (DNA): TGTGCCAGCAGTGCTGTTCGACAGGGTGAGCAGTTCTTC.

The chain carries TRBV6-6 and TRBJ1-5; 8 nucleotides align to TRBD1. J lost 4 bases, V lost 6 bases, and 2 bases had no gene match. The CDR3 is made up of 13 amino acids. The germline V gene encodes CDR1 MNHNY and CDR2 SVGAGI (reference sequence). The DNA of the CDR3 is TGTGCCAGCAGGACAGGGGAAAATCAGCCCCAGCATTTT. It codes for CASRTGENQPQHF.

This sequence joins TRBV30 and TRBJ1-2; D is uncertain. In germline, CDR1 is GTSNPN, CDR2 SVGIG (reference sequence). Trimming took 7 bases from V and 1 from J, leaving 10 bases between them. This CDR3 region has 12 residues. The CDR3 loop reads CALTDGNYGYTF. For the CDR3, the DNA is TGTGCCTTGACCGACGGTAACTATGGCTACACCTTC.

This clone has more than one count but fewer than ten. The chain carries TRBV6-1 and TRBJ2-1; 10 bases are shared with TRBD2. The V gene's germline CDR1 is MNHNS and CDR2 SASEGT. The CDR3 loop spans 16 amino acids. Trimming at V came to 3 bases and at J to 4 bases, leaving 6 bases not matched to a gene. For the CDR3, the DNA is TGTGCCAGCAGTGATTCCGGACTAGCGGCATACAATGAGCAGTTCTTC. Translated: CASSDSGLAAYNEQFF.

The chain has TRBV14 and TRBJ1-1, with D possibly matching TRBD1 (6 bases). The V gene's germline CDR1 is SGHDN and CDR2 FVKESK. The CDR3 is 13 amino acids. Between the trimmed V and J ends, which lost 2 bases and 10 bases, there was a span of 14 bases. The CDR3: CASSQTGPGLAFF. The CDR3, as DNA: TGTGCCAGCAGCCAAACAGGGCCCGGCTTAGCTTTCTTT. The complete variable domain, with remaining parts taken from reference TRBV14 and TRBJ1-1, reads EAGVTQFPSHSVIEKGQTVTLRCDPISGHDNLYWYRRVMGKEIKFLLHFVKESKQDESGMPNNRFLAERTGGTYSTLKVQPAELEDSGVYFCASSQTGPGLAFFGQGTRLTVV.

The V and J genes are TRBV29-1 and TRBJ2-1; 7 nucleotides line up with TRBD2. The ends lost 0 bases at V and 9 bases at J; junction bases unmatched: 14. Germline CDR1 SQVTM, CDR2 ANQGSEA. The CDR3 consists of 16 residues. This chain's CDR3 is CSVEDQRVAGVGEQFF. CDR3 bases: TGCAGCGTTGAAGATCAAAGGGTGGCGGGAGTGGGTGAGCAGTTCTTC.

The genes are TRBV28 and TRBJ2-1; 11 bases align to TRBD2. CDR3 length equals 17 residues. Germline-derived CDR1 and CDR2 are MDHEN and SYDVKM. V lost 8 bases to trimming and J lost 8 bases; unmatched junction nucleotides: 17. CDR3 loop: CASGGTSGPKVGYEQFF. The CDR3 region has the DNA TGTGCCAGCGGGGGGACTAGCGGCCCCAAGGTCGGCTATGAGCAGTTCTTC. Combining the CDR3 with reference TRBV28 and TRBJ2-1 gives the whole variable domain DVKVTQSSRYLVKRTGEKVFLECVQDMDHENMFWYRQDPGLGLRLIYFSYDVKMKEKGDIPEGYSVSREKKERFSLILESASTNQTSMYLCASGGTSGPKVGYEQFFGPGTRLTVL.

The chain combines TRBV4-2 with TRBJ2-3; TRBD2 aligns across 7 bases. J was trimmed by 3 bases and V by 2 bases; bases with no gene match: 14. Germline V gene sequence: CDR1 LGHNA, CDR2 YNFKEQ. The CDR3 loop spans 18 amino acids. In nucleotides, the CDR3 is TGTGCCAGCAGCCAAACGGTCACACGGGAGGAAGGTACAGATACGCAGTATTTT. Protein: CASSQTVTREEGTDTQYF.

The gene calls are TRBV27 and TRBJ2-6; D remains unclear. Germline lookup yields CDR1 MNHEY and CDR2 SMNVEV (reference sequence). The V gene lost 2 bases and the J gene lost 1 base, with 18 bases spanning the gap. The CDR3 has 19 amino acids. The CDR3, as DNA: TGTGCCAGCAGTTTAAAGTATCCAGCCGAGGCATCTGGGGCCAACGTCCTGACTTTC. Amino acid sequence: CASSLKYPAEASGANVLTF.